The source of this T cell receptor (beta chain) is a study of T cell repertoires in cytomegalovirus infection. As for the study in general: The public TCR beta signatures pointed to both CMV infection and matching HLA type. Notes on the study in general: In two of eight donors, the top clonotype was HLA-C-restricted CMV-specific. Based on cumulative public TCR beta family frequency, carriers of CMV plus the relevant HLA were identified.

The CDR3 extends over 16 amino acids. Trimming pared 3 bases from V and 2 bases from J, leaving 16 bases between. Germline CDR1 MNHNS, CDR2 SASEGT. TCRdb recomputed calls from the reads with MiXCR, one row per CDR3 protein. The data hold about 120,000 distinct CDR3 sequences, with about a tenth observed a single time. In this sample, this clonotype turned up many times. Its matching antigen is unknown. The sequence derives from a human donor in good health (CMV status not recorded). Some clones in this sample may be carry-over from other donors' samples. This chain joins TRBV6-1 and TRBJ1-2; D is perhaps TRBD1 (6 bases). The material sequenced was PBMCs, sequenced either directly or after in vitro stimulation (not recorded which). Here the CDR3 DNA reads TGTGCCAGCAGTGACCAGCGAGGGGGACCCAACTATGGCTACACCTTC. Its translation: CASSDQRGGPNYGYTF.